Listed below are T cell receptor beta chains from one sample, sequenced in a study of blood T cell repertoires in COVID-19. Only in-frame clones appear in the TCRdb table, and some are missing; sequencing was by immunoSEQ multiplex PCR. Among roughly 250,000 clones, 70% to 90% were seen once, and the ten largest hold 2.5% to 3.5%. Sequencing used PBMCs or T cells enriched from blood (not recorded which). Every receptor here comes from a woman aged 35 to 49 with acute COVID-19. Both conserved end residues are part of each CDR3. A D gene is named only where the DNA matches it firmly. Expanded clones are given a class, and other clones once, few, many or no size at all.

>TRBJ2-7|once|TRBD2|TRBV6-5
CASRPRTSGRWEQYF
TGTGCCAGCAGGCCACGGACTAGCGGGAGGTGGGAGCAGTACTTC
>TRBJ2-2|-|-|TRBV10-3
CAISDRLVGDTGELFF
TGTGCCATCAGTGACAGACTAGTAGGGGACACCGGGGAGCTGTTTTTT
>TRBJ1-2|-|-|TRBV4-1
CASSQVGAVYGYTF
TGCGCCAGCAGCCAAGTAGGGGCCGTCTATGGCTACACCTTC
>TRBJ2-2|-|TRBD2|TRBV2
CASSWGTSGIENTGELFF
TGTGCCAGCTCTTGGGGGACTAGCGGGATTGAGAACACCGGGGAGCTGTTTTTT
>TRBJ1-2|-|-|TRBV30
CAIARRPDYGYTF
TGCGCTATAGCAAGGCGGCCTGATTATGGCTACACCTTC
>TRBJ1-5|-|-|TRBV29-1
CSVGSQPQHF
TGCAGCGTTGGCAGTCAGCCCCAGCATTTT
>TRBJ1-3|-|-|TRBV6-1
CASSEAVGNTIYF
TGTGCCAGCAGTGAAGCCGTTGGAAACACCATATATTTT
>TRBJ1-2|-|-|TRBV29-1
CSVEGGSDYGYTF
TGCAGCGTTGAGGGGGGAAGTGACTATGGCTACACCTTC
>TRBJ2-5|-|-|TRBV27
CAVPCGHQETQYF
TGTGCCGTCCCCTGCGGTCACCAAGAGACCCAGTACTTC
>TRBJ2-3|few|TRBD2|TRBV4-1
CASSQGLADSRGDTQYF
TGCGCCAGCAGCCAAGGACTAGCGGACAGTCGTGGAGATACGCAGTATTTT
>TRBJ1-1|-|TRBD1|TRBV29-1
CSYKDRDTEAFF
TGCAGCTATAAGGACAGGGACACTGAAGCTTTCTTT
>TRBJ2-3|once|-|TRBV21-1
CASSFTRASTDTQYF
TGTGCCAGCAGCTTCACTAGAGCTTCTACAGATACGCAGTATTTT
>TRBJ2-7|once|-|TRBV9
CASSVGGGVYEQYF
TGTGCCAGCAGCGTAGGTGGCGGAGTCTACGAGCAGTACTTC
>TRBJ1-3|-|TRBD1|TRBV5-8
CASSLKGQLIYGNTIYF
TGTGCCAGCAGCTTGAAGGGACAGTTGATTTACGGAAACACCATATATTTT
>TRBJ2-1|once|-|TRBV11-3
CASSERASDYNEQFF
TGTGCCAGCAGCGAAAGGGCTAGCGACTACAATGAGCAGTTCTTC
>TRBJ2-3|-|TRBD2|TRBV9
CASSEPGTSGRGSDTQYF
TGTGCCAGCAGCGAACCCGGGACTAGCGGGAGAGGGTCAGATACGCAGTATTTT
>TRBJ2-1|-|-|TRBV3-1/TRBV3-2
CASSTGDWDEQFF
TGTGCCAGCAGCACCGGGGATTGGGATGAGCAGTTCTTC
>TRBJ2-4|-|TRBD2|TRBV6-6
CASSRPGASGSTSRVKNIQYF
TGTGCCAGCAGTCGGCCTGGGGCTAGCGGGTCAACCTCCCGGGTTAAAAACATTCAGTACTTC
>TRBJ2-7|-|-|TRBV27
CASSQGNYEQYF
TGTGCCAGCAGTCAGGGAAATTACGAGCAGTACTTC
>TRBJ2-7|-|TRBD2|TRBV7-8
CASSLGPAGGVYEQYF
TGTGCCAGCAGCTTAGGACCAGCGGGAGGGGTCTACGAGCAGTACTTC
>TRBJ2-3|few|-|TRBV12-3/TRBV12-4
CASSRGRTDTQYF
TGTGCCAGCAGCCGAGGTCGCACAGATACGCAGTATTTT
>TRBJ2-7|-|-|TRBV2
CASTKRVSGEQYF
TGTGCCAGCACTAAACGCGTATCCGGCGAGCAGTACTTC
>TRBJ2-1|-|TRBD2|TRBV28
CASSSHREAYNEQFF
TGTGCCAGCAGTTCTCACCGGGAGGCTTACAATGAGCAGTTCTTC
>TRBJ1-3|few|-|TRBV14
CASSQDRGYPDSGNTIYF
TGTGCCAGCAGCCAAGATCGGGGGTACCCAGACTCTGGAAACACCATATATTTT
>TRBJ1-6|-|-|TRBV19
CASSIQSGGSYNSPLHF
TGTGCCAGTAGTATCCAGAGCGGAGGGTCCTATAATTCACCCCTCCACTTT
>TRBJ2-5|-|-|TRBV19
CASSDHQVPVRETQYF
TGTGCCAGTAGTGACCACCAGGTTCCTGTTCGAGAGACCCAGTACTTC
>TRBJ2-5|-|-|TRBV7-2
CASSYGTGETQYF
TGTGCCAGCAGCTACGGGACTGGGGAGACCCAGTACTTC
>TRBJ2-1|-|-|TRBV5-6
CASSPDPVNEQFF
TGTGCCAGCAGTCCTGATCCGGTCAATGAGCAGTTCTTC
>TRBJ2-2|-|TRBD1|TRBV30
CACFLTGGITGELFF
TGTGCCTGCTTCTTAACAGGGGGGATTACCGGGGAGCTGTTTTTT
>TRBJ2-1|-|-|TRBV7-7
CASSLGGRNSYNEQFF
TGTGCTAGCAGCTTAGGAGGGAGGAACTCCTACAATGAGCAGTTCTTC
>TRBJ1-3|-|TRBD1|TRBV6-5
CASRPTGAGNTIYF
TGTGCCAGCAGGCCGACAGGGGCTGGAAACACCATATATTTT
>TRBJ2-3|-|TRBD2|TRBV9
CASSETSGSDYGTDTQYF
TGTGCCAGCAGCGAGACTAGCGGGAGTGATTATGGCACAGATACGCAGTATTTT
>TRBJ2-7|once|-|TRBV2
CASSEVWAAYEQYF
TGTGCCAGCAGTGAAGTTTGGGCAGCCTACGAGCAGTACTTC
>TRBJ2-2|few|TRBD1|TRBV28
CASTRDRTDTGELFF
TGTGCCAGCACCCGGGACAGGACCGACACCGGGGAGCTGTTTTTT
>TRBJ1-3|few|-|TRBV2
CASSEDRASGNTIYF
TGTGCCAGCAGTGAAGACAGAGCCTCTGGAAACACCATATATTTT
>TRBJ2-7|-|TRBD1|TRBV29-1
CSTRDRNYEQYF
TGCAGCACACGGGACAGAAACTACGAGCAGTACTTC
>TRBJ1-1|-|-|TRBV5-4
CASSRQQNTEAFF
TGTGCCAGCAGCCGACAGCAGAACACTGAAGCTTTCTTT
>TRBJ1-2|-|-|TRBV11-2
CASSLGFGLEGYTF
TGTGCCAGCAGCTTAGGTTTCGGCCTGGAGGGCTACACCTTC
>TRBJ2-1|-|TRBD2|TRBV5-1
CASSFGAGVINEQFF
TGCGCCAGCAGCTTTGGAGCGGGAGTAATCAATGAGCAGTTCTTC
>TRBJ2-1|-|TRBD1|TRBV6-6
CASSRAGTGIGNEQFF
TGTGCCAGCAGTCGGGCGGGGACAGGGATCGGCAATGAGCAGTTCTTC
>TRBJ1-2|-|-|TRBV6-5
CASSYSDSFYGYTF
TGTGCCAGCAGTTACTCGGACAGTTTCTATGGCTACACCTTC
>TRBJ2-3|-|-|TRBV7-6
CASSLTPSTETDTQYF
TGTGCCAGCAGCTTAACACCGTCCACAGAAACAGATACGCAGTATTTT
>TRBJ2-7|-|-|TRBV18
CASSPGSGYEQYF
TGTGCCAGCTCACCCGGATCCGGGTACGAGCAGTACTTC
>TRBJ1-1|-|-|TRBV2
CANHVANTEAFF
TGTGCCAACCACGTGGCGAACACTGAAGCTTTCTTT
>TRBJ1-6|-|TRBD1|TRBV12-3/TRBV12-4
CASSGTGVSPLHF
TGTGCCAGCAGTGGGACAGGGGTTTCACCCCTCCACTTT
>TRBJ1-2|-|-|TRBV9
CASSATGYGYTF
TGTGCCAGCAGCGCCACCGGGTATGGCTACACCTTC
>TRBJ2-2|-|TRBD1|TRBV24-1
CATSAITGANTGELFF
TGTGCCACCAGTGCAATTACAGGGGCGAACACCGGGGAGCTGTTTTTT
>TRBJ2-7|few|-|TRBV12-3/TRBV12-4
CASSLGTMYEQYF
TGTGCCAGCAGTTTAGGGACAATGTACGAGCAGTACTTC
>TRBJ1-3|-|TRBD1|TRBV7-7
CASSLELKGASSGNTIYF
TGTGCTAGCAGCTTAGAACTTAAGGGGGCGAGCTCTGGAAACACCATATATTTT
>TRBJ1-2|-|-|TRBV5-6
CASSLRQINYGYTF
TGTGCCAGCAGCTTAAGACAGATAAACTATGGCTACACCTTC
>TRBJ1-5|-|-|TRBV11-3
CASSSHLGQPQHF
TGTGCCAGCAGCTCTCATCTCGGTCAGCCCCAGCATTTT
>TRBJ2-5|-|TRBD2|TRBV5-4
CASSRASGSETQYF
TGTGCCAGCAGCCGCGCTAGCGGGAGTGAGACCCAGTACTTC
>TRBJ1-1|-|-|TRBV18
CASSPPGQGTEAFF
TGTGCCAGCTCACCACCGGGGCAGGGCACTGAAGCTTTCTTT
>TRBJ2-3|once|-|TRBV7-6
CASSGGGDITDTQYF
TGTGCCAGCAGCGGGGGAGGGGACATCACAGATACGCAGTATTTT
>TRBJ2-1|-|-|TRBV24-1
CATSDYGNEQFF
TGTGCCACCAGTGATTACGGGAATGAGCAGTTCTTC
>TRBJ2-7|-|-|TRBV27
CASSPPSVPYEQYF
TGTGCCAGCAGCCCCCCTAGCGTACCCTACGAGCAGTACTTC
>TRBJ2-7|-|TRBD1|TRBV6-2/TRBV6-3
CASSGRGKYEQYF
TGTGCCAGCAGTGGCAGGGGGAAGTACGAGCAGTACTTC
>TRBJ1-1|once|TRBD1|TRBV19
CASSTGQGGTEAFF
TGTGCCAGTAGTACCGGACAGGGGGGCACTGAAGCTTTCTTT
>TRBJ2-2|-|-|TRBV6-5
CASSHPMSGELFF
TGTGCCAGCAGTCACCCTATGTCCGGGGAGCTGTTTTTT
>TRBJ1-6|-|-|TRBV25-1
CASRLSNSPLHF
TGTGCCAGCAGATTATCGAATTCACCCCTCCACTTT